Below, one TCR beta chain is given with its context. The source of the sample is a study of blood T cell repertoires in COVID-19. The method was immunoSEQ multiplex PCR; TCRdb's version includes in-frame clones alone and lacks a portion of them. The sample comprises around 130,000 clones, around 85% of which are singletons, and 3.9% rests with the top ten. The origin of this receptor is a man aged 55 to 70 with acute or convalescent COVID-19. The specimen was peripheral blood.

The CDR3 reads CASSPTSSSYEQYF. CDR3 DNA sequence: TGTGCCAGCTCACCTACTAGTAGCTCCTACGAGCAGTACTTC. This chain uses TRBV18 with TRBJ2-7, with D perhaps matching TRBD2 (5 bases). Trimming took 3 bases from V and 0 from J, leaving 9 bases between them. The CDR3 covers 14 residues. The germline gives CDR1 KGHSH, CDR2 LQKENI.